The 10 T cell receptor beta chains in this list originate from one sample, sequenced in a study of response to subunit inactivated influenza vaccine. TCRdb reprocessed the RT-PCR reads with MiXCR, giving one entry per CDR3 protein. The sample has roughly 170,000 distinct CDR3 sequences; about a tenth are singletons. This specimen was non-naive T cells sorted from PBMCs, taken on the day of vaccination. Source of these receptors: a man aged 50-59 years who received an inactivated influenza vaccine.

The V and J genes are TRBV5-1 and TRBJ2-5; 9 positions match TRBD2. Germline CDR1 reads SGHRS; CDR2 reads YFSETQ. The CDR3 length is 15 residues. With 0 bases clipped from V and 5 bases from J, the junction kept 5 bases outside the gene matches. The CDR3 sequence: CASSLVLAGAETQYF. The CDR3 coding sequence is TGCGCCAGCAGCTTGGTGTTAGCGGGAGCCGAGACCCAGTACTTC.

This sequence joins TRBV5-1 and TRBJ2-1, with 10 bases matching TRBD2. V shed 3 bases, J shed 7 bases, and the junction held 13 bases outside the gene matches. In germline, CDR1 is SGHRS, CDR2 YFSETQ. The CDR3 loop spans 17 amino acids. In DNA form, the CDR3 reads TGCGCCAGCAGCTCATATCTCGGACTAGCGGAGGGGAATGAGCAGTTCTTC. It codes for CASSSYLGLAEGNEQFF.

This clonotype was observed a handful of times. The chain joins TRBV5-5 to TRBJ2-1; TRBD2 aligns across 14 bases. Per germline, CDR1 SGHKS and CDR2 YYEKEE (reference sequence). After removal of 3 bases from V and 8 bases from J, the junction contained 13 bases not matched to a gene. The CDR3 has 18 amino acids. CDR3 protein: CASSSPGLAGVRADEQFF. The CDR3 coding sequence is TGTGCCAGCAGCTCGCCGGGACTAGCGGGAGTCCGGGCCGATGAGCAGTTCTTC.

V usage is TRBV3-1 and J usage is TRBJ2-1, with D perhaps TRBD2 (6 bases). CDR3 length equals 21 residues. V was cut by 0 bases and J by 0 bases, with 24 bases left in between. The germline CDR1 and CDR2 sequences are LGHDT and YNNKEL (reference sequence). In nucleotides, the CDR3 is TGTGCCAGCAGCCAAGATCCGACGACTAGTCCGTCCGGGAGCTCCTACAATGAGCAGTTCTTC. Translating gives CASSQDPTTSPSGSSYNEQFF.

This clonotype has more than one count but fewer than ten. The chain recombines TRBV20-1 with TRBJ2-7; TRBD1 matches 10 bases. Germline V gene sequence: CDR1 DFQATT, CDR2 SNEGSKA (reference sequence). The CDR3 contains 14 residues. V shed 0 bases and J 5 bases; nucleotides not matched to a gene: 4. The CDR3 nucleotides are TGCAGTGCTAGAGAAGGGACAGGGGCCAACGAGCAGTACTTC. It translates to CSAREGTGANEQYF.

This rearrangement joins TRBV13 to TRBJ2-5; D remains unclear. V gave up 1 base and J gave up 5 bases, with 8 bases separating them. The germline CDR1 and CDR2 sequences are PRHDT and FYEKMQ (reference sequence). This CDR3 comprises 13 residues. The CDR3 reads CASSLDTLETQYF. Here the CDR3 DNA reads TGTGCCAGCAGCTTAGATACGTTGGAGACCCAGTACTTC.

The chain has TRBV29-1 and TRBJ2-7; 10 nucleotides agree with TRBD1. Germline assignment: CDR1 SQVTM and CDR2 ANQGSEA. After removal of 6 bases from V and 1 base from J, the junction contained 15 bases not matched to a gene. This CDR3 is 17 amino acids long. The chain's CDR3 is CSVSGGGTGAMSYEQYF. The CDR3 DNA reads TGCAGCGTAAGCGGTGGGGGGACAGGGGCCATGTCCTACGAGCAGTACTTC.

V usage is TRBV29-1 and J usage is TRBJ2-1; no reliable D call. This CDR3 comprises 12 residues. Germline V gene sequence: CDR1 SQVTM, CDR2 ANQGSEA. Deletions cut 5 bases from V and 0 bases from J, with 5 bases between. For the CDR3, the DNA is TGCAGCGTTCAGAGCTCCTACAATGAGCAGTTCTTC. Its translation: CSVQSSYNEQFF.

J is TRBJ1-4 and V is TRBV4-3; no definite D call. V lost 1 base to trimming and J lost 0 bases, with 6 bases between them. This CDR3 comprises 15 residues. Germline V gives CDR1 LGHNA, CDR2 YSLEER. The DNA for the CDR3 is TGCGCCAGCAGCCAAGCATTTGCAACTAATGAAAAACTGTTTTTT. It encodes CASSQAFATNEKLFF.

The chain combines TRBV14 with TRBJ2-5; D possibly matches TRBD1 or TRBD2 (6 bases each). This CDR3 region has 16 residues. Per the germline V gene, CDR1 is SGHDN and CDR2 is FVKESK. Deletions cut 1 base from V and 4 bases from J, with 16 bases between. CDR3 nucleotide sequence: TGTGCCAGCAGCCAAGGGGGGGCCCGGCTAGGAGAGACCCAGTACTTC. Protein: CASSQGGARLGETQYF.